Each of the 8 T cell receptor beta chains below was sequenced from the same sample in a study of shared clonotypes between healthy human individuals. Some clones are missing from TCRdb's copy, which holds only in-frame ones; the method was immunoSEQ multiplex PCR. Of millions of clones listed, roughly nine tenths are singletons. The sample taken for sequencing was naive CD4+ T cells sorted from blood. Subset noted: CD45RA+ positively selected. These receptor sequences come from a man aged 18 to 29 in good health.

Details on this clone: The same CDR3 arises from other DNA sequences in this sample as well. The chain has TRBV6-6 and TRBJ1-2; TRBD1 agrees at 8 bases. J lost 2 bases, V lost 2 bases, and 1 base had no gene match. CDR3 size: 14 residues. Looked up from germline, CDR1 is MNHNY and CDR2 is SVGAGI (reference sequence). CDR3 bases: TGTGCCAGCAGTTACGGGACAGGAAACTATGGCTACACCTTC. Protein: CASSYGTGNYGYTF.

The rearrangement links TRBV29-1 to TRBJ1-1, with D possibly being TRBD1 (5 bases). The CDR3 runs to 14 residues. The germline gives CDR1 SQVTM, CDR2 ANQGSEA. Trimming pared 7 bases from V and 4 bases from J, leaving 19 bases between. CDR3: CSGWGVSRGTEAFF. CDR3 DNA: TGCAGCGGTTGGGGGGTCTCAAGGGGCACTGAAGCTTTCTTT.

The V gene is TRBV5-1, the J gene TRBJ2-7; TRBD1 matches at 9 bases. Germline CDR1 and CDR2: SGHRS and YFSETQ. V lost 4 bases, J lost 3 bases, and 5 bases stayed unmatched. The CDR3 length is 14 residues. CDR3 residues: CASSERQGVYEQYF. CDR3 coding DNA: TGCGCCAGCAGCGAGAGACAGGGGGTCTACGAGCAGTACTTC.

With regard to this clone: Other DNA sequences in this specimen translate into the identical CDR3. The chain couples TRBV5-1 to TRBJ2-5, with 7 bases that match TRBD2. The CDR3 is 14 amino acids. The V gene's germline CDR1 is SGHRS and CDR2 YFSETQ. The ends lost 2 bases at V and 5 bases at J; junction bases unmatched: 6. CDR3 sequence reads: CASSFSSGGETQYF. CDR3 in DNA: TGCGCCAGCAGCTTCTCTAGCGGCGGGGAGACCCAGTACTTC.

The chain couples TRBV6-1 to TRBJ1-5, with a possible D match to TRBD1 (6 bases). The germline V gene encodes CDR1 MNHNS and CDR2 SASEGT. V was shortened by 8 bases and J by 7 bases, with 21 bases between the two germline ends. The CDR3 consists of 15 residues. Here the CDR3 DNA reads TGTGCCAGCGTGCTAGGGGGAAGTGGGTGGCAGCCCCAGCATTTT. Translation gives CASVLGGSGWQPQHF.

J is TRBJ2-6 and V is TRBV6-6; D might be TRBD1 (5 bases). Germline V gene lookup returns CDR1 MNHNY and CDR2 SVGAGI (reference sequence). The CDR3 sequence is 16 residues long. V shed 2 bases and J shed 3 bases, with 11 bases lying between them. This chain's CDR3 is CASSYGSRVGANVLTF. The CDR3 region has the DNA TGTGCCAGCAGTTACGGCTCCAGGGTTGGGGCCAACGTCCTGACTTTC.

The chain couples TRBV18 to TRBJ1-2; 8 positions agree with TRBD1. J gave up 1 base and V 2 bases, and 9 bases lay outside the gene matches. The germline V gene has CDR1 KGHSH and CDR2 LQKENI. CDR3 length: 17 amino acids. CDR3 amino acids: CASSPITGQGYNYGYTF. The CDR3 DNA reads TGTGCCAGCTCACCAATTACAGGACAGGGCTATAACTATGGCTACACCTTC.

The chain joins TRBV14 to TRBJ2-3; D might be TRBD1 (6 bases). The CDR3 is 13 amino acids. CDR1 is SGHDN, CDR2 FVKESK, per germline. V lost 5 bases and J 6 bases, leaving 12 bases between the germline ends. Here the CDR3 DNA reads TGTGCCAGCAGCTACCAGGGGACGGATACGCAGTATTTT. Protein product: CASSYQGTDTQYF.